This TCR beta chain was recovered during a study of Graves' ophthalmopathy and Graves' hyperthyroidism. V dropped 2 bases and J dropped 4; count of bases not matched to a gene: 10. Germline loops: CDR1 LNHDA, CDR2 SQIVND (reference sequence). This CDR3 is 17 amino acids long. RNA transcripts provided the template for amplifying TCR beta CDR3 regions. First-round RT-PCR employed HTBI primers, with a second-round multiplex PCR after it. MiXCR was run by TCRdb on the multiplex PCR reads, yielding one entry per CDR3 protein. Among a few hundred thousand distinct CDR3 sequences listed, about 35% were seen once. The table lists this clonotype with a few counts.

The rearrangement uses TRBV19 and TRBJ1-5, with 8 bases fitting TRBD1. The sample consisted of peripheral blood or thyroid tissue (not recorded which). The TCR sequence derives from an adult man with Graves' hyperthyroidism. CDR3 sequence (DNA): TGTGCCAGTAGTATAAGTGACAGGGGAATGCGGAATCAGCCCCAGCATTTT. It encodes CASSISDRGMRNQPQHF.